These 6 T cell receptor beta chains originate from one sample sequenced in a study of T cell repertoires in cytomegalovirus infection (dated by TCRdb to the late 2010s). Instrument on record: Illumina HiSeq 1500. Clones were called with MiXCR by TCRdb after fastp trimmed the public reads at Q25, and only in-frame beta chains were retained. Rows merge per CDR3 protein into single entries with the most common DNA and genes. The sample has just over 300,000 distinct CDR3 sequences on record, 15% to 20% of them singletons. The ten largest clones take up 12% of the sample. Input material: PBMCs. These receptors all come from a human donor in good health (CMV status not recorded). Some clones in this sample may be carry-over from other donors' samples.

The chain links TRBV27 to TRBJ1-5, with D possibly being TRBD1 (5 bases). CDR3 size: 18 residues. Germline V gene data show CDR1 as MNHEY and CDR2 as SMNVEV (reference sequence). Trimming took off 4 bases at V and 4 bases at J, with 23 bases between the two ends. The CDR3 loop reads CASSSSSLRDGRNQPQHF. The CDR3 DNA reads as TGTGCCAGCAGTTCGTCGAGCTTAAGGGACGGTAGGAATCAGCCCCAGCATTTT.

This clonotype has only a few counts. Here the CDR3 DNA reads TGCAGTGCTAGAGAAACACAGGGAATTTCCTACGAGCAGTACTTC. Translating it yields CSARETQGISYEQYF. V usage is TRBV20-1 and J usage is TRBJ2-7; tentative D call: TRBD1 (6 bases). The ends were cut back, 0 bases at V and 1 base at J, with 13 bases in the middle. This CDR3 is 15 amino acids long. Germline CDR1 reads DFQATT; CDR2 reads SNEGSKA (reference sequence).

The chain carries TRBV4-1 and TRBJ2-1; D possibly corresponds to TRBD2 (6 bases). V dropped 0 bases and J dropped 15 bases, with 15 bases sitting between them. Germline V gene lookup returns CDR1 MGHRA and CDR2 YSYEKL. The CDR3 runs 13 residues. CDR3 in amino acids: CASSQDLFDGGFF. The CDR3 DNA follows: TGCGCCAGCAGCCAAGATCTCTTCGACGGGGGGTTCTTC.

This clonotype was recorded a few times. The V call is TRBV7-2, the J call TRBJ2-7, with D possibly TRBD2 on 6 matching bases. Between the trimmed V and J ends, which lost 0 bases and 2 bases, there was a span of 11 bases. The CDR3 sequence is 15 residues long. Germline CDR1 and CDR2: SGHTA and FQGNSA. As DNA, the CDR3 is TGTGCCAGCAGCTTAGCCCAGGAGGGACCCTACGAGCAGTACTTC. Its translation is CASSLAQEGPYEQYF.

This clonotype was seen at least ten times. This chain's CDR3 is CASSLGRAGANTGELFF. The CDR3 DNA is TGTGCCAGCAGCTTAGGCCGCGCGGGGGCGAACACCGGGGAGCTGTTTTTT. The rearrangement joins TRBV7-2 to TRBJ2-2, with TRBD2 identical over 7 bases. The CDR3 has 17 amino acids. Trimming cost V 1 base and J 0 bases; bases outside gene matches: 5. CDR1 is SGHTA, CDR2 FQGNSA, per germline.

The CDR3 here is CASTAGSGNTEAFF. The CDR3 region has the DNA TGTGCCAGCACCGCAGGGTCGGGGAACACTGAAGCTTTCTTT. The chain recombines TRBV28 with TRBJ1-1, with D perhaps matching TRBD1 (5 bases). Germline V gives CDR1 MDHEN, CDR2 SYDVKM. The CDR3 is made up of 14 amino acids. V shed 7 bases and J shed 1 base, with 13 bases lying between them.